Below, 25 T cell receptor beta chains from the same sample are listed, as sequenced in a study of shared clonotypes between healthy human individuals. Profiled with immunoSEQ multiplex PCR; TCRdb holds only in-frame clones, not every one. The sample lists around 1.4 million clones; around 98.5% were seen once. The sample comprised naive CD4+ T cells sorted from blood. Subset given: CD45RA+ positively selected. Source of these receptors: a man in his thirties or forties in good health.

This chain joins TRBV18 and TRBJ2-5; TRBD1 is a possible D gene (6 bases). Germline V CDR1 and CDR2: KGHSH, LQKENI. Trimming pared 4 bases from V and 4 bases from J, leaving 16 bases between. The CDR3 has 15 residues. The DNA of the CDR3 is TGTGCCAGCTCACTCCGGGACACTTTAGGAGAGACCCAGTACTTC. Encoded protein: CASSLRDTLGETQYF.

The rearrangement uses TRBV10-2 and TRBJ1-1; 8 positions match TRBD1. This CDR3 contains 14 residues. V was pared by 8 bases and J by 5 bases, with 10 bases of the junction left unmatched. CDR1 is WSHSY and CDR2 is SAAADI in the germline V gene. CDR3 protein: CASATQGAWTEAFF. The CDR3 nucleotides are TGCGCCAGCGCTACGCAGGGGGCTTGGACTGAAGCTTTCTTT.

CDR3 region: CATSRGGTSGRSTDTQYF. CDR3 DNA sequence: TGTGCCACCAGCAGAGGCGGAACTAGCGGGAGAAGTACAGATACGCAGTATTTT. This chain links TRBV15 with TRBJ2-3; 11 positions match TRBD2. J gave up 3 bases and V 1 base, and 9 bases lay outside the gene matches. From germline, CDR1 is LNHNV and CDR2 YYDKDF (reference sequence). The CDR3 covers 18 residues.

The chain employs TRBV11-1 and TRBJ2-2; D gene uncertain. The CDR3 consists of 14 residues. V was cut by 1 base and J by 10 bases, with 13 bases left in between. Germline CDR1 reads SGHAT; CDR2 reads FQDESV (reference sequence). The CDR3 loop is CASSLGGSSLELFF. In nucleotides, the CDR3 is TGTGCCAGCAGCTTAGGGGGTTCGTCCTTGGAGCTGTTTTTT.

J is TRBJ2-1 and V is TRBV15; 8 bases align to TRBD2. CDR3 length: 17 residues. Losses at the gene ends were 0 bases for V and 6 bases for J; bases not matched to a gene: 10. Germline loops: CDR1 LNHNV, CDR2 YYDKDF (reference sequence). Here the CDR3 DNA reads TGTGCCACCAGCAGAGATTATCTTCCGGGAGGGGTCAATGAGCAGTTCTTC. Encoded protein: CATSRDYLPGGVNEQFF.

V usage is TRBV5-1 and J usage is TRBJ2-7; perhaps TRBD2 as D (6 bases). Germline V gene lookup returns CDR1 SGHRS and CDR2 YFSETQ. CDR3 length equals 15 residues. Trimming removed 0 bases from V and 6 bases from J, with 16 bases in between. CDR3 sequence (DNA): TGCGCCAGCAGCTTGGCCGCTCGGACTACCGGCGAGCAGTACTTC. The encoded protein is CASSLAARTTGEQYF.

The V gene is TRBV10-2, the J gene TRBJ1-5, with D possibly being TRBD1 (5 bases). This CDR3 region has 15 residues. CDR1 is WSHSY, CDR2 SAAADI, per germline. Between the trimmed V and J ends, which lost 0 bases and 9 bases, there was a span of 15 bases. The CDR3 DNA follows: TGCGCCAGCAGTGAGTCTAGGGGAGCTGTATGGCCCCAGCATTTT. This sequence encodes CASSESRGAVWPQHF.

The V call is TRBV7-2, the J call TRBJ2-7; 12 bases match TRBD1. The V gene's germline CDR1 is SGHTA and CDR2 FQGNSA. The CDR3 is made up of 16 amino acids. V was clipped by 8 bases and J by 5 bases; unmatched bases: 13. The CDR3: CASAKLTGTGGNEQYF. In DNA form, the CDR3 reads TGTGCCAGCGCAAAACTAACCGGGACAGGGGGCAACGAGCAGTACTTC.

This rearrangement joins TRBV7-9 to TRBJ1-1, with unresolved D. Deletions cut 3 bases from V and 2 bases from J, with 13 bases between. Germline V CDR1 and CDR2: SEHNR, FQNEAQ (reference sequence). The CDR3 has 15 amino acids. CDR3 region: CASSFAGVPNTEAFF. The CDR3 region has the DNA TGTGCCAGCAGCTTTGCAGGCGTCCCAAACACTGAAGCTTTCTTT.

This rearrangement joins TRBV5-4 to TRBJ2-1; 10 bases fit TRBD2. The V gene's germline CDR1 is SGHNT and CDR2 YYREEE (reference sequence). The ends lost 4 bases at V and 6 bases at J; junction bases unmatched: 10. CDR3 length: 16 amino acids. CDR3 sequence: CASSRSAGGVRNEQFF. CDR3 DNA sequence: TGTGCCAGCAGCCGGTCAGCGGGAGGGGTCCGCAATGAGCAGTTCTTC.

The chain combines TRBV18 with TRBJ1-1; D call uncertain. CDR1 KGHSH and CDR2 LQKENI come from the germline V gene. Trimming removed 8 bases at V and 5 bases at J, with 15 bases between. The CDR3 covers 13 residues. CDR3 loop: CASRPTRETEAFF. The CDR3 region has the DNA TGTGCCAGCCGACCGACCCGGGAGACTGAAGCTTTCTTT.

The rearrangement joins TRBV28 to TRBJ2-7, with a possible D match to TRBD2 (5 bases). Trimming stripped 6 bases from V and 0 bases from J, with 15 bases between. The CDR3 is 15 amino acids. CDR1 is MDHEN and CDR2 is SYDVKM in the germline V gene. DNA for the CDR3: TGTGCCAGCAGAGAGAGCGGATTAACCTCCTACGAGCAGTACTTC. Encoded protein: CASRESGLTSYEQYF. The full variable domain, in which reference TRBV28 and TRBJ2-7 provide the parts outside the CDR3, is DVKVTQSSRYLVKRTGEKVFLECVQDMDHENMFWYRQDPGLGLRLIYFSYDVKMKEKGDIPEGYSVSREKKERFSLILESASTNQTSMYLCASRESGLTSYEQYFGPGTRLTVT.

The rearrangement joins TRBV18 to TRBJ2-7; 11 nucleotides line up with TRBD2. Germline values: CDR1 KGHSH, CDR2 LQKENI. V shed 3 bases, J shed 6 bases, and the junction held 13 bases outside the gene matches. The CDR3 totals 17 residues. CDR3 amino acids: CASSPLRVAGGPREQYF. The CDR3 DNA reads as TGTGCCAGCTCACCGTTGAGGGTAGCGGGAGGGCCACGCGAGCAGTACTTC.

CDR3 region: CASSSNSDEKLFF. The CDR3 nucleotides are TGCGCCAGCAGCAGTAACTCAGATGAAAAACTGTTTTTT. The chain combines TRBV5-1 with TRBJ1-4; D unresolved. The CDR3 totals 13 residues. The V end was cut by 4 bases, the J end by 6 bases, with 10 bases between. CDR1 is SGHRS, CDR2 YFSETQ, per germline.

The V call is TRBV5-6, the J call TRBJ2-7; weak D call: TRBD1 (6 bases). V gave up 3 bases and J gave up 1 base, with 14 bases separating them. This CDR3 has 15 residues. CDR1 SGHDT and CDR2 YYEEEE come from the germline V gene. CDR3 region: CASSSPVGASYEQYF. The DNA of the CDR3 is TGTGCCAGCAGCTCACCCGTGGGGGCATCCTACGAGCAGTACTTC. The full variable domain, in which reference TRBV5-6 and TRBJ2-7 provide the parts outside the CDR3, is DAGVTQSPTHLIKTRGQQVTLRCSPKSGHDTVSWYQQALGQGPQFIFQYYEEEERQRGNFPDRFSGHQFPNYSSELNVNALLLGDSALYLCASSSPVGASYEQYFGPGTRLTVT.

CDR3 nucleotide sequence: TGTGCCATCAGTAGGGGAGATACGCAGTATTTT. Residues: CAISRGDTQYF. This chain joins TRBV10-3 and TRBJ2-3; perhaps TRBD1 as D (5 bases). The germline CDR1 and CDR2 sequences are ENHRY and SYGVKD. Trimming removed 5 bases from V and 5 bases from J, with 5 bases in between. CDR3 length equals 11 residues.

The chain has TRBV7-2 and TRBJ1-2; D remains ambiguous. The V and J ends lost 0 bases and 2 bases respectively, with 4 bases between them. Germline assignment: CDR1 SGHTA and CDR2 FQGNSA. The CDR3 length is 13 residues. CDR3 in DNA: TGTGCCAGCAGCTTAGCGCAGAACTATGGCTACACCTTC. Amino acids: CASSLAQNYGYTF.

With respect to this clone: The same CDR3 is also encoded by other DNA sequences in this sample. This rearrangement joins TRBV7-9 to TRBJ2-7; the D gene is possibly TRBD2 (5 bases). In germline, CDR1 is SEHNR, CDR2 FQNEAQ (reference sequence). Trimming removed 2 bases at V and 3 bases at J, with 5 bases between. The CDR3 spans 12 residues. Written as DNA, the CDR3 is TGTGCCAGCAGCTTAACTAGCTACGAGCAGTACTTC. Translated, it gives CASSLTSYEQYF.

Regarding this clone: The same CDR3 also results from other DNA sequences found in this sample. The rearrangement joins TRBV5-1 to TRBJ2-7, with 7 bases matching TRBD1. Trimming removed 2 bases from V and 6 bases from J; junction bases left unmatched: 5. Germline V gene lookup returns CDR1 SGHRS and CDR2 YFSETQ. CDR3 length equals 13 residues. The CDR3: CASSLDRVGEQYF. The CDR3 DNA reads as TGCGCCAGCAGCTTAGACAGGGTTGGCGAGCAGTACTTC. Filled out from reference TRBV5-1 and TRBJ2-7, the complete variable domain reads KAGVTQTPRYLIKTRGQQVTLSCSPISGHRSVSWYQQTPGQGLQFLFEYFSETQRNKGNFPGRFSGRQFSNSRSEMNVSTLELGDSALYLCASSLDRVGEQYFGPGTRLTVT.

The J gene is TRBJ1-1, the V gene TRBV5-1; no definite D call. Germline lookup yields CDR1 SGHRS and CDR2 YFSETQ. The ends were cut back, 2 bases at V and 0 bases at J, with 17 bases in the middle. The CDR3 loop spans 17 amino acids. The CDR3 is CASSFGLAGDLNTEAFF. The CDR3 bases are TGCGCCAGCAGCTTCGGGCTGGCTGGGGATCTGAACACTGAAGCTTTCTTT.

The chain couples TRBV19 to TRBJ1-5, with 11 positions matching TRBD1. This CDR3 region has 18 residues. CDR1 and CDR2 (germline): LNHDA, SQIVND (reference sequence). Trimming removed 5 bases from V and 6 bases from J; junction bases left unmatched: 15. The CDR3 DNA follows: TGTGCCAGTAGTTCCTCGGACAGGGGGCGCACCAGGAGTCAGCCCCAGCATTTT. As protein: CASSSSDRGRTRSQPQHF.

This clone has just one count. This chain links TRBV7-8 with TRBJ1-2; D unclear. V was trimmed by 1 base and J by 7 bases, leaving 16 bases between them. CDR1 and CDR2 (germline): SGHVS, FQNEAQ. CDR3 size: 15 residues. CDR3 sequence reads: CASSLVSRLRLGYTF. CDR3 coding DNA: TGTGCCAGCAGCTTAGTTTCCAGGCTCCGGCTTGGCTACACCTTC. The entire variable domain, with the rest obtained from reference TRBV7-8 and TRBJ1-2, is as follows: GAGVSQSPRYKVAKRGQDVALRCDPISGHVSLFWYQQALGQGPEFLTYFQNEAQLDKSGLPSDRFFAERPEGSVSTLKIQRTQQEDSAVYLCASSLVSRLRLGYTFGSGTRLTVV.

This clone has just one count. The chain employs TRBV7-9 and TRBJ2-2; D might be TRBD1 (6 bases). V was pared by 8 bases and J by 6 bases, with 13 bases between. The CDR3 loop spans 13 amino acids. Germline V gene lookup returns CDR1 SEHNR and CDR2 FQNEAQ (reference sequence). The CDR3 loop reads CASRAPGAGELFF. The CDR3 DNA reads TGTGCCAGCCGGGCGCCAGGGGCCGGGGAGCTGTTTTTT.

This chain links TRBV5-4 with TRBJ1-6; 7 bases align to TRBD1. The CDR3 has 14 residues. Germline V lookup: CDR1 SGHNT, CDR2 YYREEE (reference sequence). J lost 7 bases, V lost 1 base, and 2 bases had no gene match. The CDR3 sequence: CASSLTGENSPLHF. In DNA, the CDR3 is TGTGCCAGCAGCTTGACAGGGGAGAATTCACCCCTCCACTTT. Looking up the rest from reference TRBV5-4 and TRBJ1-6 gives the full variable domain: ETGVTQSPTHLIKTRGQQVTLRCSSQSGHNTVSWYQQALGQGPQFIFQYYREEENGRGNFPPRFSGLQFPNYSSELNVNALELDDSALYLCASSLTGENSPLHFGNGTRLTVT.

The chain links TRBV2 to TRBJ2-7; no clear D gene. The CDR3 contains 13 residues. V was shortened by 2 bases and J by 0 bases, with 5 bases between the two germline ends. Germline V gene data show CDR1 as SNHLY and CDR2 as FYNNEI. The CDR3 sequence: CASSESISYEQYF. The DNA for the CDR3 is TGTGCCAGCAGTGAAAGCATCTCCTACGAGCAGTACTTC.